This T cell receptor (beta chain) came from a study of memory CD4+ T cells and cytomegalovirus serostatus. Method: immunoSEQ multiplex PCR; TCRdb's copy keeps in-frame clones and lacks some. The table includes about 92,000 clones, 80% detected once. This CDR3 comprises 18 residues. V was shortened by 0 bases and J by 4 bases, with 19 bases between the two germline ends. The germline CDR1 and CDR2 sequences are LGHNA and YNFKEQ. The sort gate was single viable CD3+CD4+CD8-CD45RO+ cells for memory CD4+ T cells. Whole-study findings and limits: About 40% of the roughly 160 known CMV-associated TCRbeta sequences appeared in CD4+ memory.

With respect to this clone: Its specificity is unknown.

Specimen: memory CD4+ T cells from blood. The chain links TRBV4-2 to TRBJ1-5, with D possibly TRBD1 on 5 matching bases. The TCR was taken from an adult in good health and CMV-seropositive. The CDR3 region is CASSQDPPAGFGNQPQHF. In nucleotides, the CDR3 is TGTGCCAGCAGCCAAGATCCCCCGGCAGGGTTTGGAAATCAGCCCCAGCATTTT.